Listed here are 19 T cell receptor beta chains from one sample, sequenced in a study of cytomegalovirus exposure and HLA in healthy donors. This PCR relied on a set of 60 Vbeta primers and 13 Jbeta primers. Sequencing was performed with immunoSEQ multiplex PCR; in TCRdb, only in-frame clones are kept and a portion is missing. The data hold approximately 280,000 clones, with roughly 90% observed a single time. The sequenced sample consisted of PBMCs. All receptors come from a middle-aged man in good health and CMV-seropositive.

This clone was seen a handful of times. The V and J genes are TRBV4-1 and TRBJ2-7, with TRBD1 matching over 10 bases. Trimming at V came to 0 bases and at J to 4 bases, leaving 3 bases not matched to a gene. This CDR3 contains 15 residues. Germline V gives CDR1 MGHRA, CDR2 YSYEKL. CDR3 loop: CASSQERDRGYEQYF. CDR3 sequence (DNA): TGCGCCAGCAGCCAAGAAAGGGACAGGGGTTACGAGCAGTACTTC.

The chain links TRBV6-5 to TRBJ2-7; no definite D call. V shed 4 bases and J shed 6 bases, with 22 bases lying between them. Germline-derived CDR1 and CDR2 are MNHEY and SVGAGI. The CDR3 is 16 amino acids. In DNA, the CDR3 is TGTGCCAGCAGTTTCACCAACACCGACTTAAAACGCGAGCAGTACTTC. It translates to CASSFTNTDLKREQYF.

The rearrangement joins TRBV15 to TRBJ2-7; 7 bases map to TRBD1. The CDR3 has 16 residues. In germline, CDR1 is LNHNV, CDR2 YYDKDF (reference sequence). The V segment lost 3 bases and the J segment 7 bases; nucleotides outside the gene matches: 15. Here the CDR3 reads CATSRDRQGSSREQYF. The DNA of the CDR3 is TGTGCCACCAGCAGGGACCGACAGGGCTCCTCCCGGGAGCAGTACTTC.

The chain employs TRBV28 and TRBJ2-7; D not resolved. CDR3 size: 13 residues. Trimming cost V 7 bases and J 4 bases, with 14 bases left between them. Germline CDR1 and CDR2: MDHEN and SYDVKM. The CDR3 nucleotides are TGTGCCAGCACCCGTGGGCAGATTTACGAGCAGTACTTC. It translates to CASTRGQIYEQYF.

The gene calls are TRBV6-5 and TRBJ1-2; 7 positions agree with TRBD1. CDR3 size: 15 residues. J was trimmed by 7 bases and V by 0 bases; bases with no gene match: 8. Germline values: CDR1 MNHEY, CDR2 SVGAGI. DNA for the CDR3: TGTGCCAGCAGTTACTCGAAAGGGGGCAGAGGTGGCTACACCTTC. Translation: CASSYSKGGRGGYTF.

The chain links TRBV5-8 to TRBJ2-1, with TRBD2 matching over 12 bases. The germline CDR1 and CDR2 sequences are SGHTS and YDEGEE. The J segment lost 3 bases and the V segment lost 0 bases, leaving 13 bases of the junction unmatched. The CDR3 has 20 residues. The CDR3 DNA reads TGTGCCAGCAGCTTGGCAAGAGGACTAGCGGGAAGGGCATTCTACAATGAGCAGTTCTTC. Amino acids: CASSLARGLAGRAFYNEQFF.

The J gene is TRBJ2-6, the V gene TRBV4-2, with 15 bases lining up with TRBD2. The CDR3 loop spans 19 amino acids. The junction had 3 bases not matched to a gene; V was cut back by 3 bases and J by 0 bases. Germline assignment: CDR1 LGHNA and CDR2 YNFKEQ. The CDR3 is CASSQGLAGGISGANVLTF. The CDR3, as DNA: TGTGCCAGCAGCCAGGGACTAGCGGGAGGCATCTCTGGGGCCAACGTCCTGACTTTC.

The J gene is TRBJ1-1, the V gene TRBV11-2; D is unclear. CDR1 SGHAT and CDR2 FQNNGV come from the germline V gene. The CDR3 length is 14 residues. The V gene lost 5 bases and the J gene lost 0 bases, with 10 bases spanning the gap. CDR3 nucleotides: TGTGCCAGCAGCCCAGACTGGGTGAACACTGAAGCTTTCTTT. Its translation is CASSPDWVNTEAFF.

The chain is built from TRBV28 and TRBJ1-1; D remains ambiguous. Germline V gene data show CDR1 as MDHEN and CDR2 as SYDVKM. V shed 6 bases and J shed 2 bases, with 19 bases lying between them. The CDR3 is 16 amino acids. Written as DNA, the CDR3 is TGTGCCAGCAGCTCCTGGGAGCAGACGATCAACACTGAAGCTTTCTTT. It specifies CASSSWEQTINTEAFF.

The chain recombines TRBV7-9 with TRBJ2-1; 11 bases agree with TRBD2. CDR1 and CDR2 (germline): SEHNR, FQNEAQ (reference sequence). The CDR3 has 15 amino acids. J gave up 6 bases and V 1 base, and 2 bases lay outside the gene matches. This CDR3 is CASSLGLAGTNEQFF. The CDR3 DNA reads TGTGCCAGCAGCTTAGGACTAGCGGGAACCAATGAGCAGTTCTTC.

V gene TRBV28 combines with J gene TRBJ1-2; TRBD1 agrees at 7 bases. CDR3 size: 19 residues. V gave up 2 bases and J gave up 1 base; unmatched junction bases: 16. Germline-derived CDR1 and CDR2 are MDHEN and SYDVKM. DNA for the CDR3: TGTGCCAGCAGTTTACCCCGAGGGGGCGTCAATAGAATTAACTATGGCTACACCTTC. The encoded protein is CASSLPRGGVNRINYGYTF.

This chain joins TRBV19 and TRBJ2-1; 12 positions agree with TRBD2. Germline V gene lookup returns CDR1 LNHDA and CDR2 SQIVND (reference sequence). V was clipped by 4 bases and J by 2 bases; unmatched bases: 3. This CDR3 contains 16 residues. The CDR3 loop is CASSRLAGAPYNEQFF. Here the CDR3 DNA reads TGTGCCAGTAGTAGACTAGCGGGAGCACCCTACAATGAGCAGTTCTTC.

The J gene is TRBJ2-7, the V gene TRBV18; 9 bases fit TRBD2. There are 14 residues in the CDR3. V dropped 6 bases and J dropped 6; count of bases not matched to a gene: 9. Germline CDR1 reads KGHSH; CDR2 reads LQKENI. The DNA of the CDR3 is TGTGCCAGCTCGCGGGGGGGGCCGTTCGGCGAGCAGTACTTC. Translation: CASSRGGPFGEQYF.

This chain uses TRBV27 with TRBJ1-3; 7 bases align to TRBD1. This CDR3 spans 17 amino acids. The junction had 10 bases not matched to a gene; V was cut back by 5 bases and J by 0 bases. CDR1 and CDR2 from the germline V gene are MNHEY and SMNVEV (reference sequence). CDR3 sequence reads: CASSPIYRGRSGNTIYF. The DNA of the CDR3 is TGTGCCAGCAGTCCAATATACAGGGGCCGCTCTGGAAACACCATATATTTT.

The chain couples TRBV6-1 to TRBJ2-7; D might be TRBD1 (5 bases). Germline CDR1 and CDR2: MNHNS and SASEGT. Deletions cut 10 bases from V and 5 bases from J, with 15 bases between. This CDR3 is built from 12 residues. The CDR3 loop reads CATSPGSHEQYF. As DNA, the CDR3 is TGTGCCACCTCCCCAGGGTCCCACGAGCAGTACTTC.

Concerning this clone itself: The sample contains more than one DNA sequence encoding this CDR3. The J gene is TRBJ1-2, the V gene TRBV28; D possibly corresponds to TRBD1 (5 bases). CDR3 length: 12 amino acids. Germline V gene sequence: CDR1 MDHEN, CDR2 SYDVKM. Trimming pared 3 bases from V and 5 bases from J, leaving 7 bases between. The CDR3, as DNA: TGTGCCAGCAGTTTCGGGGGTTATGGCTACACCTTC. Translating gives CASSFGGYGYTF.

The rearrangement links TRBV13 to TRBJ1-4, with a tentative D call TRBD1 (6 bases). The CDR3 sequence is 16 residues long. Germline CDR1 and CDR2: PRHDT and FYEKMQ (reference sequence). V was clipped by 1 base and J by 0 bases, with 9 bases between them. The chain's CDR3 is CASSLVTGSTNEKLFF. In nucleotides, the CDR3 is TGTGCCAGCAGCTTAGTAACAGGGTCAACTAATGAAAAACTGTTTTTT.

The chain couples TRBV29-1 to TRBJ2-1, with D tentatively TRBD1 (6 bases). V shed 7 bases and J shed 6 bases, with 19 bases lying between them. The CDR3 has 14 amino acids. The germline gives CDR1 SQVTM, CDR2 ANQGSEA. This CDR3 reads CSAEGSEGGNEQFF. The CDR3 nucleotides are TGCAGCGCCGAAGGGAGCGAAGGGGGCAATGAGCAGTTCTTC.

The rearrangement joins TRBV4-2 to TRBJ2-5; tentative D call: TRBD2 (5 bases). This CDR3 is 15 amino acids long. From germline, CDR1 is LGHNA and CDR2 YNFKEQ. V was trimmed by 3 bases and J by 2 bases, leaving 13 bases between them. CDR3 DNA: TGTGCCAGCAGCCACGTGAGGGCTATACAAGAGACCCAGTACTTC. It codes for CASSHVRAIQETQYF.